What follows are 29 T cell receptor beta chains derived from one specimen sequenced in a study of blood T cell repertoires in COVID-19. Profiled with immunoSEQ multiplex PCR; TCRdb holds only in-frame clones, not every one. The table includes 210,000 or so clones, around 90% detected once. The sequenced sample consisted of peripheral blood. The origin of the receptors is a man aged 45 to 65 with acute or convalescent COVID-19.

The chain recombines TRBV5-4 with TRBJ2-5, with TRBD2 matching over 13 bases. The length of the CDR3 is 14 residues. V shed 5 bases, J shed 5 bases, and the junction held 3 bases outside the gene matches. Germline V gives CDR1 SGHNT, CDR2 YYREEE (reference sequence). CDR3 in DNA: TGTGCCAGCAGACTAGCGGGGGGGCGGGAGACCCAGTACTTC. It specifies CASRLAGGRETQYF. Using reference TRBV5-4 and TRBJ2-5 for the parts outside the CDR3, the full variable domain is ETGVTQSPTHLIKTRGQQVTLRCSSQSGHNTVSWYQQALGQGPQFIFQYYREEENGRGNFPPRFSGLQFPNYSSELNVNALELDDSALYLCASRLAGGRETQYFGPGTRLLVL.

This chain connects TRBV2 to TRBJ2-2; D unclear. Germline V gives CDR1 SNHLY, CDR2 FYNNEI. This CDR3 has 14 amino acids. V lost 4 bases, J lost 4 bases, and 10 bases lay in between. The CDR3 DNA sequence: TGTGCCAGCAGTGCCCCTGGCCCCACCGGGGAGCTGTTTTTT. Translated, it gives CASSAPGPTGELFF.

The chain has TRBV29-1 and TRBJ2-1; the match to TRBD1 covers 7 bases. Germline trimming cut 4 bases from V and 4 bases from J; bases unmatched to any gene: 10. The CDR3 loop spans 15 amino acids. Germline V lookup: CDR1 SQVTM, CDR2 ANQGSEA. DNA of the CDR3: TGCAGCGTTGGAACCCGGGACAGACAATACAATGAGCAGTTCTTC. This encodes CSVGTRDRQYNEQFF.

The chain has TRBV14 and TRBJ1-1; D uncertain. Between the trimmed V and J ends, which lost 2 bases and 5 bases, there was a span of 18 bases. Germline V gene lookup returns CDR1 SGHDN and CDR2 FVKESK. The CDR3 runs to 16 residues. The CDR3: CASSQKPGWSWTEAFF. In DNA, the CDR3 is TGTGCCAGCAGCCAAAAGCCTGGTTGGTCTTGGACTGAAGCTTTCTTT.

V is TRBV20-1 and J is TRBJ2-5, with 14 bases lining up with TRBD2. The CDR3 has 20 residues. Unmatched junction bases numbered 21, after V lost 3 bases and J lost 6 bases. Per germline, CDR1 DFQATT and CDR2 SNEGSKA (reference sequence). The chain's CDR3 is CSASRSRAGTSGSLGKTQYF. DNA for the CDR3: TGCAGTGCTAGTAGGTCTCGGGCCGGGACTAGCGGGAGCCTTGGTAAGACCCAGTACTTC.

The rearrangement uses TRBV7-9 and TRBJ2-3; 7 nucleotides match TRBD2. The length of the CDR3 is 15 residues. Losses at the gene ends were 5 bases for V and 4 bases for J; bases not matched to a gene: 9. Germline CDR1 and CDR2: SEHNR and FQNEAQ (reference sequence). This CDR3 is CASSPPAGASDTQYF. As DNA, the CDR3 is TGTGCCAGCAGCCCACCGGCGGGAGCTTCAGATACGCAGTATTTT.

V usage is TRBV7-8 and J usage is TRBJ2-3, with 11 bases aligning to TRBD2. The CDR3 length is 17 residues. In germline, CDR1 is SGHVS, CDR2 FQNEAQ. The trim removed 1 base at V and 6 bases at J, leaving 9 bases unmatched. The CDR3 bases are TGTGCCAGCAGCTTAGATTTAGCGGGAGGGATTAAGGATACGCAGTATTTT. Protein: CASSLDLAGGIKDTQYF.

The sample holds a few counts of this clone. V is TRBV24-1 and J is TRBJ2-7; D remains unclear. Germline assignment: CDR1 KGHDR and CDR2 SFDVKD. With 5 bases removed from V and 1 base from J, the gap between germline ends came to 20 bases. The CDR3 runs 17 residues. Here the CDR3 reads CATSVDFPSPRSYEQYF. The CDR3 DNA follows: TGTGCCACCAGTGTTGACTTCCCCTCCCCACGGTCCTACGAGCAGTACTTC.

Remarks on this clone: An end of the junction does not agree with germline; a read error may underlie this. This rearrangement joins TRBV7-3 to TRBJ2-1; a possible D gene is TRBD1 (5 bases). The V gene's germline CDR1 is SGHTA and CDR2 FQGTGA. CDR3 length equals 14 residues. The DNA for the CDR3 is TGTGCCAGCAGCTTACAGGGATTCTACGATGAGCAGTTCTTC. It is translated as CASSLQGFYDEQFF.

A word on this clone: At one of its ends the junction is not consistent with the germline gene, which may arise from a read error. V usage is TRBV7-8 and J usage is TRBJ2-7, with 7 bases aligning to TRBD1. This CDR3 is built from 14 residues. CDR1 and CDR2 (germline): SGHVS, FQNEAQ. CDR3 bases: TGTGCCAGCAGCATAGCAGGGGGCTCCTACGAGCAGTACTTC. It codes for CASSIAGGSYEQYF.

This clone appeared a single time. The CDR3 coding sequence is TGTGCCAGCAGTGAATTTGGGACAGCTAATGAAAAACTGTTTTTT. Residues: CASSEFGTANEKLFF. The gene calls are TRBV25-1 and TRBJ1-4, with TRBD1 matching over 7 bases. There are 15 residues in the CDR3. V dropped 1 base and J dropped 3; count of bases not matched to a gene: 2. Germline V gene lookup returns CDR1 MGHDK and CDR2 SYGVNS.

The V gene is TRBV10-2, the J gene TRBJ1-2; D call uncertain. There are 13 residues in the CDR3. Trimming took off 8 bases at V and 2 bases at J, with 12 bases between the two ends. Germline CDR1 WSHSY, CDR2 SAAADI. CDR3 loop: CASSQDGNYGYTF. The CDR3 nucleotides read TGCGCCAGCTCTCAAGACGGGAACTATGGCTACACCTTC.

The gene calls are TRBV19 and TRBJ2-3, with D hard to call. V lost 4 bases, J lost 8 bases, and 10 bases lay in between. Germline lookup yields CDR1 LNHDA and CDR2 SQIVND (reference sequence). CDR3 length: 12 residues. CDR3 residues: CASSTDSGTQYF. The CDR3 DNA is TGTGCCAGTAGTACCGACTCGGGTACGCAGTATTTT.

The chain uses TRBV28 and TRBJ1-1; D might be TRBD1 (6 bases). CDR3 size: 18 residues. CDR1 MDHEN and CDR2 SYDVKM come from the germline V gene. V lost 2 bases, J lost 5 bases, and 24 bases lay in between. CDR3 region: CASSLIGIVGGSGTEAFF. The CDR3 coding sequence is TGTGCCAGCAGTTTAATCGGGATTGTTGGGGGCTCGGGGACTGAAGCTTTCTTT.

The V gene is TRBV4-2, the J gene TRBJ1-5; D gene unclear. Deletions cut 1 base from V and 2 bases from J, with 6 bases between. The CDR3 covers 14 residues. Germline values: CDR1 LGHNA, CDR2 YNFKEQ. The CDR3 protein is CASSQGEGNQPQHF. The CDR3 coding sequence is TGTGCCAGCAGCCAAGGTGAGGGCAATCAGCCCCAGCATTTT.

This chain connects TRBV6-6 to TRBJ2-5; no clear D gene. The V end was cut by 4 bases, the J end by 2 bases, with 14 bases between. CDR1 is MNHNY, CDR2 SVGAGI, per germline (reference sequence). This CDR3 is built from 15 residues. This CDR3 reads CASSLQLTRQETQYF. The CDR3 DNA sequence: TGTGCCAGCAGTTTACAGCTTACCCGTCAAGAGACCCAGTACTTC.

The V and J genes are TRBV28 and TRBJ2-5, with D maybe TRBD2 (5 bases). The CDR3 spans 13 residues. Trimming took off 3 bases at V and 7 bases at J, with 12 bases between the two ends. CDR1 and CDR2 (germline): MDHEN, SYDVKM. CDR3 coding DNA: TGTGCCAGCAGTTTTGGGCCCGGGGTGACCCAGTACTTC. Translation: CASSFGPGVTQYF.

J is TRBJ2-1 and V is TRBV7-3; 12 nucleotides line up with TRBD2. The V and J ends lost 5 bases and 4 bases, in that order; junction bases with no gene match: 12. CDR3 length: 18 amino acids. Per the germline V gene, CDR1 is SGHTA and CDR2 is FQGTGA. CDR3 loop: CASSPNQGLAGKYNEQFF. The DNA of the CDR3 is TGTGCCAGCAGCCCCAACCAGGGACTAGCGGGTAAATACAATGAGCAGTTCTTC.

The rearrangement joins TRBV18 to TRBJ1-2; D is unclear. Germline V gene lookup returns CDR1 KGHSH and CDR2 LQKENI. The CDR3 is made up of 14 amino acids. V lost 3 bases, J lost 5 bases, and 13 bases lay in between. The CDR3 protein is CASSPSYHEYGYTF. CDR3 bases: TGTGCCAGCTCACCTTCCTACCACGAATATGGCTACACCTTC. The entire variable domain, with the rest obtained from reference TRBV18 and TRBJ1-2, is as follows: NAGVMQNPRHLVRRRGQEARLRCSPMKGHSHVYWYRQLPEEGLKFMVYLQKENIIDESGMPKERFSAEFPKEGPSILRIQQVVRGDSAAYFCASSPSYHEYGYTFGSGTRLTVV.

The chain carries TRBV27 and TRBJ1-4; tentatively, D is TRBD1 (6 bases). CDR1 MNHEY and CDR2 SMNVEV come from the germline V gene (reference sequence). CDR3 size: 14 residues. V lost 5 bases, J lost 10 bases, and 17 bases lay in between. CDR3 bases: TGTGCCAGCAGTCCGACAGGTCTTAAAGGAAAACTGTTTTTT. This gives the protein CASSPTGLKGKLFF.

The rearrangement uses TRBV10-2 and TRBJ2-7, with D hard to call. The ends were cut back, 10 bases at V and 0 bases at J, with 19 bases in the middle. The CDR3 covers 15 residues. Germline CDR1 and CDR2: WSHSY and SAAADI. CDR3 in amino acids: CATRERLEISYEQYF. CDR3 in DNA: TGCGCCACCAGAGAACGGTTAGAGATCTCCTACGAGCAGTACTTC.

Only one count was recorded for this clone. The genes are TRBV5-4 and TRBJ2-5, with 11 bases fitting TRBD2. The V gene end was trimmed by 2 bases and the J gene end by 3 bases; junction bases not matched to a gene: 3. Germline V gives CDR1 SGHNT, CDR2 YYREEE (reference sequence). The CDR3 spans 15 residues. Here the CDR3 DNA reads TGTGCCAGCAGCTTAGGTAGCGGGAGGGAAGAGACCCAGTACTTC. It specifies CASSLGSGREETQYF.

The rearrangement joins TRBV19 to TRBJ1-2; 8 nucleotides agree with TRBD1. The V segment lost 5 bases and the J segment 0 bases; nucleotides outside the gene matches: 5. Germline CDR1 LNHDA, CDR2 SQIVND (reference sequence). This CDR3 has 15 residues. CDR3 region: CASSHTGGANYGYTF. The CDR3 nucleotides are TGTGCCAGTAGTCACACAGGGGGGGCTAACTATGGCTACACCTTC.

The genes are TRBV6-1 and TRBJ2-1; no definite D call. Germline V gives CDR1 MNHNS, CDR2 SASEGT. The ends were cut back, 1 base at V and 2 bases at J, with 12 bases in the middle. CDR3 size: 16 residues. The CDR3 sequence: CASSEGQVNPYNEQFF. CDR3 nucleotide sequence: TGTGCCAGCAGTGAAGGGCAGGTCAACCCCTACAATGAGCAGTTCTTC.

The V call is TRBV19, the J call TRBJ2-4; D remains ambiguous. The germline CDR1 and CDR2 sequences are LNHDA and SQIVND (reference sequence). This CDR3 comprises 15 residues. V was shortened by 5 bases and J by 6 bases, with 17 bases between the two germline ends. The CDR3 nucleotides are TGTGCCAGTAGTCCCCGACCCTATCCGGGAAACATTCAGTACTTC. It specifies CASSPRPYPGNIQYF.

The gene calls are TRBV6-5 and TRBJ2-6; D gene ambiguous. Trimming took 6 bases from V and 4 from J, leaving 10 bases between them. Per the germline V gene, CDR1 is MNHEY and CDR2 is SVGAGI. The CDR3 length is 14 residues. For the CDR3, the DNA is TGTGCCAGCAGCCCGAACAGAGGGGCCAACGTCCTGACTTTC. Amino acid sequence: CASSPNRGANVLTF.

V is TRBV20-1 and J is TRBJ1-2, with 7 bases fitting TRBD1. V lost 3 bases and J lost 8; bases outside the gene matches: 12. The CDR3 runs to 14 residues. Germline assignment: CDR1 DFQATT and CDR2 SNEGSKA (reference sequence). The CDR3 spells CSASALQGSWGYTF. The CDR3 DNA sequence: TGCAGTGCTAGTGCCTTACAGGGGTCGTGGGGCTACACCTTC.

This sequence joins TRBV10-3 and TRBJ1-1; weak D call: TRBD1 (5 bases). The CDR3 has 13 residues. V lost 6 bases and J 5 bases, leaving 13 bases between the germline ends. Germline CDR1 and CDR2: ENHRY and SYGVKD. CDR3 protein: CAIRSGGMTEAFF. As DNA, the CDR3 is TGTGCCATCAGGTCCGGGGGTATGACTGAAGCTTTCTTT.

This chain uses TRBV6-5 with TRBJ2-1; D ambiguous. The CDR3 covers 13 residues. Germline V CDR1 and CDR2: MNHEY, SVGAGI. V was trimmed by 6 bases and J by 9 bases, leaving 15 bases between them. CDR3 residues: CASRDEVGLEQFF. CDR3 in DNA: TGTGCCAGCAGGGATGAGGTAGGCCTTGAGCAGTTCTTC.